The 8 T cell receptor beta chains given below trace back to one sample, sequenced in a study of blood T cell repertoires in COVID-19. TCRdb's copy holds only in-frame clones and misses some; the assay was immunoSEQ multiplex PCR. This sample has about 150,000 clones; around 88% occur once, and the top ten carry less than 6.5%. Sequencing used peripheral blood. Every receptor here comes from a human donor in a cohort sampled during active COVID-19.

This sequence joins TRBV6-5 and TRBJ2-1, with TRBD2 matching over 7 bases. V dropped 6 bases and J dropped 8; count of bases not matched to a gene: 13. The CDR3 is 15 amino acids. Germline-derived CDR1 and CDR2 are MNHEY and SVGAGI. CDR3 in DNA: TGTGCCAGCAGAACCGGACTAGGGGCTTTGGATGAGCAGTTCTTC. Translated: CASRTGLGALDEQFF.

This chain joins TRBV6-5 and TRBJ2-2; D may be TRBD2 (6 bases). This CDR3 has 11 residues. V was pared by 6 bases and J by 7 bases, with 6 bases between. Germline V gives CDR1 MNHEY, CDR2 SVGAGI. The CDR3 region is CASSGGGELFF. The DNA for the CDR3 is TGTGCCAGCAGCGGGGGCGGGGAGCTGTTTTTT.

The gene calls are TRBV9 and TRBJ1-4; 11 bases are shared with TRBD1. Germline assignment: CDR1 SGDLS and CDR2 YYNGEE. The CDR3 contains 15 residues. Unmatched junction bases numbered 7, after V lost 5 bases and J lost 7 bases. CDR3 protein: CASSTSGTGGEKLFF. CDR3 bases: TGTGCCAGCAGTACGAGCGGGACAGGGGGTGAAAAACTGTTTTTT.

The chain employs TRBV12-3 or TRBV12-4 and TRBJ2-1; 7 nucleotides align to TRBD1. The CDR3 extends over 13 amino acids. The junction had 3 bases not matched to a gene; V was cut back by 5 bases and J by 5 bases. CDR3: CASSGTVNNEQFF. CDR3 bases: TGTGCCAGCAGTGGGACAGTAAACAATGAGCAGTTCTTC.

This chain connects TRBV6-5 to TRBJ1-6; 10 nucleotides match TRBD1. Per germline, CDR1 MNHEY and CDR2 SVGAGI. This CDR3 has 15 residues. Trimming removed 5 bases from V and 6 bases from J; junction bases left unmatched: 4. CDR3: CASSPGTGVNSPLHF. CDR3 sequence (DNA): TGTGCCAGCAGTCCCGGGACAGGGGTTAATTCACCCCTCCACTTT.

The chain joins TRBV30 to TRBJ1-4, with 7 positions matching TRBD1. The CDR3 totals 15 residues. Germline V CDR1 and CDR2: GTSNPN, SVGIG (reference sequence). V shed 4 bases and J 8 bases; nucleotides not matched to a gene: 13. DNA for the CDR3: TGTGCCTGGAAAGGGGGACAGTCTGAGGTCGAAAAACTGTTTTTT. This sequence encodes CAWKGGQSEVEKLFF.

The chain employs TRBV18 and TRBJ1-4; D is uncertain. Germline V lookup: CDR1 KGHSH, CDR2 LQKENI. V was clipped by 3 bases and J by 4 bases, with 18 bases between them. The CDR3 consists of 17 residues. The CDR3 region has the DNA TGTGCCAGCTCACCCCCGGGAAGGGTCGACCTTAATGAAAAACTGTTTTTT. It is translated as CASSPPGRVDLNEKLFF.

V and J are TRBV13 and TRBJ1-6; D not certain. The ends were cut back, 6 bases at V and 0 bases at J, with 12 bases in the middle. This CDR3 is 16 amino acids long. The germline CDR1 and CDR2 sequences are PRHDT and FYEKMQ (reference sequence). CDR3 residues: CASRPYLSSYNSPLHF. CDR3 nucleotides: TGTGCCAGCAGACCTTACCTGAGCTCCTATAATTCACCCCTCCACTTT. Combining the CDR3 with reference TRBV13 and TRBJ1-6 gives the whole variable domain AAGVIQSPRHLIKEKRETATLKCYPIPRHDTVYWYQQGPGQDPQFLISFYEKMQSDKGSIPDRFSAQQFSDYHSELNMSSLELGDSALYFCASRPYLSSYNSPLHFGNGTRLTVT.